This TCR beta chain was recorded in a study of identical twins. TCRdb reprocessed the 5' RACE reads with MiXCR, giving one entry per CDR3 protein. The sample records 700,000 or so distinct CDR3 sequences, approximately 9% being singletons. The CDR3 spans 15 residues. Germline CDR1 reads SGHRS; CDR2 reads YFSETQ. V was pared by 4 bases and J by 8 bases, with 19 bases between. There are many counts of this clonotype. These same data were also listed under a study on yellow fever vaccine responses in identical twins.

V gene TRBV5-1 combines with J gene TRBJ2-1; unclear D gene. Sequencing used PBMCs. The source of this sequence is a woman under 30 in good health. The DNA of the CDR3 is TGCGCCAGCAGCCTGACGGGTCTCACACCCGATGAGCAGTTCTTC. Its translation: CASSLTGLTPDEQFF.